The clone carrying this T cell receptor beta chain was picked up one time. The antigen is undetermined. TCRdb's table, derived via immunoSEQ multiplex PCR, lists solely in-frame clones and lacks some. The data contain about 320,000 clones, roughly 93% of them singletons. The CDR3 runs 19 residues. Germline V gene sequence: CDR1 MNHNS, CDR2 SASEGT. V shed 2 bases and J shed 5 bases, with 28 bases lying between them. The data were obtained in a study of brain T cells in children with intractable seizures. Study-level findings and limits: Absence of clones before surgery may stem from lower sequencing depth. HCMV serostatus was not known, and viral specificity came from CDR3 similarity only.

Time point noted: blood from clinic visit 5 months post-surgery; TSC patient then seizure free. The sequenced cases were selected for having the highest brain T cell transcript signatures. At least one anti-epileptic drug was given before surgery. This clonotype was sampled from a boy less than two years old with tuberous sclerosis and intractable seizures. This chain joins TRBV6-1 and TRBJ2-7; D possibly matches TRBD1 or TRBD2 (6 bases each). The sequences come from peripheral blood, collected 4 to 5 months after surgery. Here the CDR3 reads CASSEIAGAWAAGGDEQYF. In DNA, the CDR3 is TGTGCCAGCAGTGAAATAGCAGGGGCGTGGGCGGCCGGGGGCGACGAGCAGTACTTC.